A selection of T cell receptor beta chains follows, all from one sample in a study of blood T cell repertoires in COVID-19. The repertoire was sequenced with immunoSEQ multiplex PCR; TCRdb's copy has only in-frame clones and lacks some. The profile shows about 190,000 clones, less than 90% of them singletons. The sequenced material came from PBMCs or T cells enriched from blood (not recorded which). The receptors shown here come from a woman aged 25 to 39 who had been exposed to COVID-19. CDR3s include the opening cysteine and the closing phenylalanine or tryptophan. Each record gives: J gene, V gene, D gene, clone size, CDR3 DNA, CDR3 protein. D genes are given only for firm matches. Size is stated for part of the rows, as once, few or many counts, or as a class when the clone is expanded.

J: TRBJ1-4; V: TRBV5-1; D: -; size: few; DNA: TGCGCCAGCAGCTCACCGGCGGGGCAGCCTAATAATGAAAAACTGTTTTTT; CDR3: CASSSPAGQPNNEKLFF
J: TRBJ1-2; V: TRBV7-6; D: -; size: -; DNA: TGTGCCAGCAGCCAGAGAGACCCAGGGGTCTATGGCTACACCTTC; CDR3: CASSQRDPGVYGYTF
J: TRBJ1-1; V: TRBV4-1; D: -; size: -; DNA: TGCGCCAGCAGCCAAGGCGTTTTTATGAACACTGAAGCTTTCTTT; CDR3: CASSQGVFMNTEAFF
J: TRBJ1-2; V: TRBV25-1; D: -; size: -; DNA: TGTGCCAGCAGTGAGCCGCGGGGATATGGTGGCTACACCTTC; CDR3: CASSEPRGYGGYTF
J: TRBJ2-7; V: TRBV4-3; D: -; size: -; DNA: TGCGCCAGCAGCCAAGCTCGTACCTACGAGCAGTACTTC; CDR3: CASSQARTYEQYF
J: TRBJ2-7; V: TRBV27; D: -; size: -; DNA: TGTGCCAGCTCCGACCGGGACACCTCCTACGAGCAGTACTTC; CDR3: CASSDRDTSYEQYF
J: TRBJ1-6; V: TRBV5-8; D: TRBD1; size: -; DNA: TGTGCCAGCAGCTGGCAGGGGGATTCACCCCTCCACTTT; CDR3: CASSWQGDSPLHF
J: TRBJ2-7; V: TRBV27; D: TRBD1; size: -; DNA: TGTGCCAGCAGTTTACGGATAGGGGGCGCCTACGAGCAGTACTTC; CDR3: CASSLRIGGAYEQYF
J: TRBJ2-5; V: TRBV6-6; D: -; size: -; DNA: TGTGCCAGCAGTTACGGTCGCGGGGCCGGAGAGACCCAGTACTTC; CDR3: CASSYGRGAGETQYF
J: TRBJ1-3; V: TRBV7-9; D: -; size: -; DNA: TGTGCCAGCAGCTTAGCGGTCAGCTCTGGAAACACCATATATTTT; CDR3: CASSLAVSSGNTIYF
J: TRBJ1-2; V: TRBV5-4; D: TRBD1; size: -; DNA: TGTGCCAGCAGCTTGGAAGCCGGGACAGGGTTACCCTATGGCTACACCTTC; CDR3: CASSLEAGTGLPYGYTF
J: TRBJ1-5; V: TRBV23-1; D: -; size: once; DNA: TGCGCCAGCAGACACTACTGGGCAGGGAATCAGCCCCAGCATTTT; CDR3: CASRHYWAGNQPQHF